Below are 14 T cell receptor beta chains sequenced from a single sample in a study of Graves' ophthalmopathy and Graves' hyperthyroidism. TCR beta CDR3 regions were amplified from RNA transcripts. The workflow started with a first-round RT-PCR run with HTBI primers and then moved on to a second-round multiplex PCR. One entry per CDR3 protein results from TCRdb running MiXCR on the multiplex PCR reads. The sample holds 450,000 or so distinct CDR3 sequences, approximately 15% seen once. Sequenced material: blood. The receptors here all came from a woman between 25 and 40 years old with Graves' ophthalmopathy.

This clonotype occurred a few times. The J gene is TRBJ2-2, the V gene TRBV18; D may be TRBD1 or TRBD2 (5 bases each). Trimming pared 3 bases from V and 2 bases from J, leaving 13 bases between. Per germline, CDR1 KGHSH and CDR2 LQKENI. This CDR3 contains 16 residues. CDR3: CASSPSGRGNTGELFF. CDR3 nucleotide sequence: TGTGCCAGCTCACCGTCGGGACGGGGAAACACCGGGGAGCTGTTTTTT.

This clonotype was seen ten or more times. The chain carries TRBV6-5 and TRBJ1-6, with D perhaps matching TRBD1 (6 bases). The CDR3 is made up of 16 amino acids. V was clipped by 4 bases and J by 5 bases, with 15 bases between them. Germline V gives CDR1 MNHEY, CDR2 SVGAGI. The CDR3 nucleotides are TGTGCCAGCAGTTCGGATACAGGGTTTAATAATTCACCCCTCCACTTT. This sequence encodes CASSSDTGFNNSPLHF.

In its sample, this clonotype was seen many times. The CDR3 DNA reads as TGTGCCAGCAGCCCCTCGGGCGCCGCGAACACCGGGGAGCTGTTTTTT. As protein: CASSPSGAANTGELFF. V is TRBV11-2 and J is TRBJ2-2; no reliable D call. Germline V gene sequence: CDR1 SGHAT, CDR2 FQNNGV. The CDR3 sequence is 16 residues long. Deletions cut 5 bases from V and 0 bases from J, with 13 bases between.

The table lists this clonotype with many counts. The CDR3 here is CAISAAGTNTGELFF. DNA of the CDR3: TGTGCCATCAGTGCAGCGGGGACGAACACCGGGGAGCTGTTTTTT. The chain joins TRBV10-3 to TRBJ2-2, with 7 bases identical to TRBD2. CDR3 length: 15 amino acids. The junction had 2 bases not matched to a gene; V was cut back by 4 bases and J by 0 bases. Germline assignment: CDR1 ENHRY and CDR2 SYGVKD.

This clonotype was picked up many times. This rearrangement joins TRBV5-1 to TRBJ1-1; D gene ambiguous. The CDR3 is made up of 16 amino acids. CDR1 is SGHRS, CDR2 YFSETQ, per germline. Trimming cost V 0 bases and J 1 base, with 13 bases left between them. DNA for the CDR3: TGCGCCAGCAGCTTGGCCTCGGCACGGACGAACACTGAAGCTTTCTTT. It specifies CASSLASARTNTEAFF.

Only a few counts were recorded for this clonotype. The V call is TRBV5-1, the J call TRBJ1-1; D might be TRBD1 (6 bases). Germline-derived CDR1 and CDR2 are SGHRS and YFSETQ. This CDR3 has 15 residues. V was cut by 3 bases and J by 3 bases, with 15 bases left in between. The CDR3 region is CASSSQPRGHTEAFF. The CDR3 coding sequence is TGCGCCAGCAGCTCCCAACCCAGGGGACACACTGAAGCTTTCTTT.

In the case of this clonotype: A single base separates this from a much larger clone, so it may be a read error. This likely comes from a read error, as the CDR3 has no conserved phenylalanine or tryptophan at its end. The chain links TRBV18 to TRBJ1-2; 10 bases align to TRBD1. Looked up from germline, CDR1 is KGHSH and CDR2 is LQKENI. This CDR3 contains 16 residues. After removal of 2 bases from V and 8 bases from J, the junction contained 11 bases not matched to a gene. CDR3 DNA: TGTGCCAGCTCACCAGATCGACAGGGGGCAATGCGAGGCTACACCCTC. Translation gives CASSPDRQGAMRGYTL.

This clonotype appeared many times. The chain links TRBV12-3 or TRBV12-4 to TRBJ1-1, with D possibly TRBD1 on 5 matching bases. The CDR3 spans 14 residues. Trimming removed 6 bases at V and 1 base at J, with 12 bases between. CDR3 in amino acids: CASSPQRGNTEAFF. Here the CDR3 DNA reads TGTGCCAGCAGCCCGCAAAGGGGGAACACTGAAGCTTTCTTT.

This clonotype was seen many times. V usage is TRBV6-1 and J usage is TRBJ2-5, with D possibly being TRBD1 (6 bases). Trimming took off 6 bases at V and 6 bases at J, with 14 bases between the two ends. This CDR3 has 13 amino acids. Looked up from germline, CDR1 is MNHNS and CDR2 is SASEGT. As DNA, the CDR3 is TGTGCCAGCAGGGTCACAGGGTTGCAGACCCAGTACTTC. Protein: CASRVTGLQTQYF.

This clonotype has ten or more counts. The J gene is TRBJ2-5, the V gene TRBV6-2 or TRBV6-3, with D tentatively TRBD2 (5 bases). V shed 2 bases and J shed 2 bases, with 15 bases lying between them. The germline V gene encodes CDR1 MNHEY and CDR2 SVGEGT. CDR3 size: 16 residues. CDR3 sequence (DNA): TGTGCCAGCAGTTACGAAGCTGGACTGGAACAAGAGACCCAGTACTTC. This translates into CASSYEAGLEQETQYF.

This clonotype has a count of ten or more. This chain connects TRBV10-1 to TRBJ1-1, with unresolved D. CDR1 is WNHNN, CDR2 SYGVQD, per germline (reference sequence). CDR3 size: 14 residues. Trimming removed 3 bases at V and 5 bases at J, with 13 bases between. CDR3 amino acids: CASSDDNLATEAFF. Here the CDR3 DNA reads TGCGCCAGCAGTGATGACAACCTGGCTACTGAAGCTTTCTTT.

In this sample, this clonotype turned up many times. The rearrangement uses TRBV10-3 and TRBJ1-2; 8 bases are shared with TRBD1. This CDR3 has 14 residues. The germline gives CDR1 ENHRY, CDR2 SYGVKD. Losses at the gene ends were 7 bases for V and 2 bases for J; bases not matched to a gene: 6. CDR3 coding DNA: TGTGCCATCACCCAGGACAGGGCCAACTATGGCTACACCTTC. Its protein product is CAITQDRANYGYTF.

This clonotype was seen many times. This chain joins TRBV6-5 and TRBJ1-6; D might be TRBD1 (6 bases). Germline V CDR1 and CDR2: MNHEY, SVGAGI. V lost 0 bases and J lost 7, with 13 bases in between. The CDR3 has 16 residues. As DNA, the CDR3 is TGTGCCAGCAGTTACTCGAAAGGGACACCGAATTCACCCCTCCACTTT. Protein sequence: CASSYSKGTPNSPLHF.

The V call is TRBV20-1, the J call TRBJ1-5; 9 nucleotides line up with TRBD1. The CDR3 length is 15 residues. V shed 3 bases, J shed 2 bases, and the junction held 5 bases outside the gene matches. Germline V gene lookup returns CDR1 DFQATT and CDR2 SNEGSKA (reference sequence). As DNA, the CDR3 is TGCAGTGCTAGGGGCGGGGACAGGGGCAATCAGCCCCAGCATTTT. Translated: CSARGGDRGNQPQHF.